Given below is one TCR beta chain in context. Its specificity is unknown. Per germline, CDR1 SGHNT and CDR2 YENEEA. The CDR3 runs to 13 residues. V lost 4 bases and J 4 bases, leaving 8 bases between the germline ends. These data belong to a study of immune evolution from preneoplasia to lung adenocarcinoma. Study results and limitations: Top clone share appeared to fall from AAH through AIS, MIA, adenocarcinoma. Clonality was highest in normal lung, lower in later-stage lesions apparently.

Data came from immunoSEQ multiplex PCR; TCRdb stores just in-frame clones and leaves some out. The sample carries some 8,200 clones, more than 70% recorded once. Patients had resection in Japan or China between the mid-2010s and the late 2010s. Each case's diagnosis was confirmed by two pathologists on H&E. This clonotype was obtained from a person aged 60 to 80 with lung adenocarcinoma. The sequencing input was FFPE adjacent normal lung tissue. This chain joins TRBV11-3 and TRBJ2-1; D gene unclear. The CDR3 is CASSSRLYNEQFF. The CDR3 DNA follows: TGTGCCAGCAGCTCCAGGCTTTACAATGAGCAGTTCTTC.